This TCR beta chain was sequenced in a study of beta chain features in type 1 diabetes. General study findings and limits: Type 1 diabetes patients showed a moderate but significant shortening of TCRB CDR3s in all four CD4+ subsets.

Of the isolated RNA, all was reverse transcribed, and so the sequenced material was expressed TCRB transcripts. Libraries were prepared by immunoSEQ multiplex PCR; TCRdb keeps only in-frame clonotypes and omits some of them. The table lists under 300,000 clones, 11% of them singletons. CD45RO/CCR7/CD25/CD127/CD95/CD27 sorting isolated CD4+ naive, central memory, regulatory and stem cell-like memory cells. Losses at the gene ends were 0 bases for V and 8 bases for J; bases not matched to a gene: 4. Germline V gives CDR1 SGHTA, CDR2 FQGTGA. The CDR3 sequence is 14 residues long. To note about this clone: Its antigen is unidentified.

The rearrangement links TRBV7-3 to TRBJ2-4, with 7 bases that match TRBD1. The clonotype comes from a young man with type 1 diabetes. The source material was naive CD4+ T cells from blood. The CDR3 bases are TGTGCCAGCAGCTTAACCGGGACAGAGCACATTCAGTACTTC. Its translation: CASSLTGTEHIQYF. The full variable domain, completed using reference TRBV7-3 and TRBJ2-4, is GAGVSQTPSNKVTEKGKYVELRCDPISGHTALYWYRQSLGQGPEFLIYFQGTGAADDSGLPNDRFFAVRPEGSVSTLKIQRTERGDSAVYLCASSLTGTEHIQYFGAGTRLSVL.